A selection of T cell receptor beta chains follows, all from one sample in a study of blood T cell repertoires in COVID-19. The table came from immunoSEQ multiplex PCR; TCRdb's copy has only in-frame clones and leaves some out. The data hold 110,000 to 150,000 clones, with roughly 91% observed a single time. Specimen: peripheral blood. The source of these receptors is a man aged 60-69 years with active or convalescent COVID-19. The CDR3 runs from the conserved cysteine through the conserved F or W. The order of the fields is J gene, V gene, clone size, D gene, CDR3 DNA, CDR3 protein. A D gene is named only where the DNA matches it firmly. Where a row states a size, it is once, few, many or the class of an expanded clone; other rows omit it.

J: TRBJ1-6; V: TRBV28; size: .; D: .; DNA: TGTGCCAGCAGTTCCGTCAAGGCCGACAGTTACTCCTATAATTCACCCCTCCACTTT; CDR3: CASSSVKADSYSYNSPLHF
J: TRBJ1-1; V: TRBV18; size: .; D: TRBD1; DNA: TGTGCCAGCTCAGAACGGACAGGGGGCTTGAACACTGAAGCTTTCTTT; CDR3: CASSERTGGLNTEAFF
J: TRBJ2-1; V: TRBV5-5; size: .; D: TRBD2; DNA: TGTGCCAGCAGCCGGGGGGGAGGCTCCTACAATGAGCAGTTCTTC; CDR3: CASSRGGGSYNEQFF
J: TRBJ2-5; V: TRBV19; size: .; D: .; DNA: TGTGCCAGTAGTATCCACAGGCAAGAGACCCAGTACTTC; CDR3: CASSIHRQETQYF
J: TRBJ1-2; V: TRBV28; size: .; D: .; DNA: TGTGCCAGCAGTTTACCTCGAGGAGGGAACTATGGCTACACCTTC; CDR3: CASSLPRGGNYGYTF
J: TRBJ1-4; V: TRBV16; size: once; D: TRBD1; DNA: TGTGCCAGCAGCCACCGACAGGGTGATGAAAAACTGTTTTTT; CDR3: CASSHRQGDEKLFF
J: TRBJ1-4; V: TRBV23-1; size: .; D: TRBD1; DNA: TGCGCCAGCAGTCCGGAATCGACAGGGCCGTTTAATGAAAAACTGTTTTTT; CDR3: CASSPESTGPFNEKLFF
J: TRBJ1-2; V: TRBV15; size: few; D: TRBD1; DNA: TGTGCCACCAGCAGACGGACAGGGGGCATCTATGGCTACACCTTC; CDR3: CATSRRTGGIYGYTF
J: TRBJ1-3; V: TRBV29-1; size: .; D: TRBD1; DNA: TGCAGCGCCGGACAGGGGGCCGCTGGAAACACCATATATTTT; CDR3: CSAGQGAAGNTIYF
J: TRBJ2-5; V: TRBV18; size: .; D: .; DNA: TGTGCCAGCTCACAAACAAGACAAGAGACCCAGTACTTC; CDR3: CASSQTRQETQYF
J: TRBJ1-2; V: TRBV28; size: .; D: .; DNA: TGTGCCAGCAGCCATGGGGAGGAAATCTATGGCTACACCTTC; CDR3: CASSHGEEIYGYTF
J: TRBJ1-2; V: TRBV5-1; size: .; D: .; DNA: TGCGCCAGCAGCTTGGTGAGCGCCGGTTATGGCTACACCTTC; CDR3: CASSLVSAGYGYTF
J: TRBJ1-1; V: TRBV28; size: .; D: TRBD1; DNA: TGTGCCAGCAGGGTTACAGGGGCCACTGAAGCTTTCTTT; CDR3: CASRVTGATEAFF
J: TRBJ1-1; V: TRBV7-8; size: few; D: .; DNA: TGTGCCAGCAGCCGCAGCGAGAACACTGAAGCTTTCTTT; CDR3: CASSRSENTEAFF
J: TRBJ2-7; V: TRBV6-5; size: .; D: TRBD1; DNA: TGTGCCAGCAGGACCCGAACAGGGGGCATGGACGAGCAGTACTTC; CDR3: CASRTRTGGMDEQYF
J: TRBJ1-1; V: TRBV5-1; size: .; D: .; DNA: TGCGCCAGCAGCTTGGACGGTCCGAACACTGAAGCTTTCTTT; CDR3: CASSLDGPNTEAFF
J: TRBJ2-3; V: TRBV10-3; size: .; D: TRBD1; DNA: TGTGCCAGCGGTCCGGGACAGTTGAGCACAGATACGCAGTATTTT; CDR3: CASGPGQLSTDTQYF
J: TRBJ1-6; V: TRBV7-2; size: .; D: TRBD1; DNA: TGTGCCAGCAGCTTATTCGGGACAGGGAGGAATTCACCCCTCCACTTT; CDR3: CASSLFGTGRNSPLHF
J: TRBJ2-2; V: TRBV19; size: .; D: TRBD1; DNA: TGTGCCAGTAGTGTACAGGGGTACGCCGGGGAGCTGTTTTTT; CDR3: CASSVQGYAGELFF
J: TRBJ1-3; V: TRBV28; size: .; D: TRBD1; DNA: TGTGCCAGCAGCTTGTCTTACAGGGGGCACTTCTCTGGAAACACCATATATTTT; CDR3: CASSLSYRGHFSGNTIYF
J: TRBJ1-2; V: TRBV19; size: .; D: .; DNA: TGTGCCAGTAGTATTTGGGGAGCTGAGGGCTACACCTTC; CDR3: CASSIWGAEGYTF
J: TRBJ1-1; V: TRBV19; size: .; D: .; DNA: TGTGCCAGTATTGCGGCAATGAGTGCTGAAGCTTTCTTT; CDR3: CASIAAMSAEAFF
J: TRBJ1-2; V: TRBV6-5; size: .; D: .; DNA: TGTGCCAGCAGTTACGTGGGGGCAGCGGCTGGCTACACCTTC; CDR3: CASSYVGAAAGYTF
J: TRBJ2-7; V: TRBV2; size: once; D: .; DNA: TGTGCCAGCAGTGACCCGGAGCTAACCTACGAGCAGTACTTC; CDR3: CASSDPELTYEQYF
J: TRBJ1-6; V: TRBV6-5; size: .; D: TRBD1; DNA: TGTGCCAGCAGTCTCGACAGGGGTCATTCACCCCTCCACTTT; CDR3: CASSLDRGHSPLHF